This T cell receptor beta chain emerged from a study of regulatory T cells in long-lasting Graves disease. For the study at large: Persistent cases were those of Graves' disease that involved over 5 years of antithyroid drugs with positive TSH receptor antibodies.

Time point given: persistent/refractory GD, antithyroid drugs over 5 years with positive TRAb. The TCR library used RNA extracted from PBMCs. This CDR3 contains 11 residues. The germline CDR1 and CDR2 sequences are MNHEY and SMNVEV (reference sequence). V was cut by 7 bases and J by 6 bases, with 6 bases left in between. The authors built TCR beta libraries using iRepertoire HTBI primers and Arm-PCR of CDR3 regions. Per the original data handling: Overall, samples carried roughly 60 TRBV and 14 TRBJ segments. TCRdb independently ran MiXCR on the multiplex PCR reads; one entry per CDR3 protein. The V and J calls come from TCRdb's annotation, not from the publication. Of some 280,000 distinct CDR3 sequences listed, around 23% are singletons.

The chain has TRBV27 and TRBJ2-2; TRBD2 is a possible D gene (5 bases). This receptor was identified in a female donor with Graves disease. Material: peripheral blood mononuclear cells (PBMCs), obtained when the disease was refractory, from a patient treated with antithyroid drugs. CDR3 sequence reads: CASMRAGELFF. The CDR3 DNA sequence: TGTGCCAGCATGAGGGCCGGGGAGCTGTTTTTT.